This is a list of T cell receptor beta chains from one sample in a study of radiotherapy plus CTLA-4 blockade in lung cancer. This table comes from immunoSEQ multiplex PCR, and its TCRdb copy is limited to in-frame clones, with some not included. Of roughly 130,000 clones in the sample, more than 80% were seen once. The sequencing here drew on peripheral blood, taken from a patient treated with radiotherapy plus ipilimumab. These receptors were taken from a human donor with non-small cell lung cancer that progressed on radiotherapy plus ipilimumab. The CDR3 runs from the conserved cysteine through the conserved F or W. The D gene is left open where the match is weak. Where a row states a size, it is once, few, many or the class of an expanded clone; other rows omit it.

abundance	v_gene	d_gene	j_gene	len	CDR3nt	CDR3aa
-	TRBV2	TRBD2	TRBJ2-5	17	TGTGCCAGCAGGGCAAGCGTAAGGACTAGCGAGCAAGAGACCCAGTACTTC	CASRASVRTSEQETQYF
once	TRBV5-6	-	TRBJ2-2	14	TGTGCCAGCAGCTTGGACCAGGGTTGGAGTGGGATGTTTTTT	CASSLDQGWSGMFF
-	TRBV27	TRBD2	TRBJ2-1	16	TGTGCCAGCAGTTCGGCACTAGCGGGATTCTATAATGAGCAGTTCTTC	CASSSALAGFYNEQFF
-	TRBV30	-	TRBJ2-1	14	TGTGCCTGGAGCCGGGACGGGAATTACAATGAGCAGTTCTTC	CAWSRDGNYNEQFF
-	TRBV18	-	TRBJ1-2	20	TGTGCCAGCTCACCACCGAGGGATTTGCCACTTACGAGGGTAACCTATGGCTACACCTTC	CASSPPRDLPLTRVTYGYTF
-	TRBV14	TRBD1	TRBJ2-7	12	TGTGCCAGCAGCCACGCAGGGGGATTTTCGTACTTC	CASSHAGGFSYF
-	TRBV11-2	TRBD2	TRBJ2-1	16	TGTGCCAGCAGCTTAACGATGGCGGGAGGGCCCAATGAGCAGTTCTTC	CASSLTMAGGPNEQFF
-	TRBV7-9	TRBD2	TRBJ2-7	14	TGTGCCAGCAGCGCCGGGACTAGTAAGTACGAGCAGTACTTC	CASSAGTSKYEQYF
-	TRBV5-4	TRBD2	TRBJ2-5	16	TGTGCCAGCAGCTCAATAGCGGGAGGGCATCAAGAGACCCAGTACTTC	CASSSIAGGHQETQYF
-	TRBV9	-	TRBJ1-1	15	TGTGCCAGCAGCGTAGGGGTAGGCATGAACACTGAAGCTTTCTTT	CASSVGVGMNTEAFF
-	TRBV10-3	-	TRBJ2-2	16	TGTGCCATCAAACAGACACCTCCGGAGGGCACCGGGGAGCTGTTTTTT	CAIKQTPPEGTGELFF
-	TRBV10-3	-	TRBJ1-1	14	TGTGCCATCAGTGTGGGCAGGGGGAACACTGAAGCTTTCTTT	CAISVGRGNTEAFF
-	TRBV27	-	TRBJ2-3	18	TGTGCCAGCAGTCCCGACAGGTCGCCGCAAACTTCCACAGATACGCAGTATTTT	CASSPDRSPQTSTDTQYF
-	TRBV7-9	TRBD2	TRBJ2-5	16	TGTGCCAGCAGCCCCGTAAGGGAGGGCCGGGGAGAGACCCAGTACTTC	CASSPVREGRGETQYF
-	TRBV12-2	-	TRBJ2-7	14	TGTGCAAGTCGCTTTGGGACAGCATCCTCCGAGCAGTACTTC	CASRFGTASSEQYF
-	TRBV19	TRBD1	TRBJ1-2	16	TGTGCCAGTAGACGTCGGGACAGGGGGCTCCCCTATGGCTACACCTTC	CASRRRDRGLPYGYTF
-	TRBV11-2	-	TRBJ2-3	17	TGTGCCAGCAGCTTAGATGGACTGGCGGGTGCGACAGATACGCAGTATTTT	CASSLDGLAGATDTQYF
-	TRBV15	TRBD2	TRBJ2-7	14	TGTGCCACCAGCAGTACCGGGACTAGCTCCGAGCAGTACTTC	CATSSTGTSSEQYF
-	TRBV6-5	TRBD1	TRBJ2-5	14	TGTGCCAGCAAGACAGGGCGGGCCCAAGAGACCCAGTACTTC	CASKTGRAQETQYF
-	TRBV11-2	TRBD2	TRBJ2-5	14	TGTGCCAGCAGCTTAGCGGGAGGAGCAGAGACCCAGTACTTC	CASSLAGGAETQYF
-	TRBV6-1	TRBD1	TRBJ1-5	12	TGTGCCAGCAGTGAATCGGTAGGACAGGGGCATTTT	CASSESVGQGHF
-	TRBV27	-	TRBJ2-1	16	TGTGCCAGCAGTTTATTTTCCGGGAGATCCTACAATGAGCAGTTCTTC	CASSLFSGRSYNEQFF
-	TRBV19	TRBD1	TRBJ1-4	16	TGTGCCAGTAGTGGGCCGACAGGGGTCGCGAATGAAAAACTGTTTTTT	CASSGPTGVANEKLFF
medium-sized	TRBV5-1	TRBD1	TRBJ1-2	13	TGCGCCAGCAGCGTTACAGGGGGTTATGGCTACACCTTC	CASSVTGGYGYTF
-	TRBV15	-	TRBJ1-1	14	TGTGCCACCAGCAGAGATAGGAGCGGGGCGGGAGCTTTCTTT	CATSRDRSGAGAFF
-	TRBV5-6	-	TRBJ1-3	15	TGTGCCAGCAGCTTCGGTCCCGGGACTGGAAACACCATATATTTT	CASSFGPGTGNTIYF
-	TRBV19	TRBD1	TRBJ1-2	13	TGTGCCAGTAACCCGACAGGGATCTATGGCTACACCTTC	CASNPTGIYGYTF
-	TRBV19	-	TRBJ1-2	16	TGTGCCAGTAGTATAGCCCCCTTTACACCAAACTATGGCTACACCTTC	CASSIAPFTPNYGYTF
-	TRBV15	-	TRBJ1-1	13	TGTGCCACCAGCGGCGCACCGAACACTGAAGCTTTCTTT	CATSGAPNTEAFF
-	TRBV10-3	TRBD2	TRBJ2-1	15	TGTGCCATCAGTGAGACTAGCGGGAGTTACAATGAGCAGTTCTTC	CAISETSGSYNEQFF
-	TRBV27	-	TRBJ1-2	14	TGTGCCAGCAAGAGGCGCGATGGGATATATGGCTACACCTTC	CASKRRDGIYGYTF
-	TRBV2	-	TRBJ1-1	14	TGTGCCAGCAGTGAAGAACGGGCGGGGACTGAAGCTTTCTTT	CASSEERAGTEAFF
once	TRBV4-1	TRBD1	TRBJ2-5	15	TGCGCCAGCAGCCGGAGGGACAGGGCTGGGGAGACCCAGTACTTC	CASSRRDRAGETQYF
-	TRBV7-9	-	TRBJ2-4	18	TGTGCCAGCAGCTTAAGCGGGTCGGGGCAGGGGCGGCAAAACATTCAGTACTTC	CASSLSGSGQGRQNIQYF
-	TRBV29-1	TRBD1	TRBJ2-4	13	TGCAGCGTTGAGTCGGGACAGTTAAACATTCAGTACTTC	CSVESGQLNIQYF
-	TRBV6-1	-	TRBJ2-2	13	TGTGCCAGCACCCTACAGGACACCGGGGAGCTGTTTTTT	CASTLQDTGELFF
-	TRBV10-1	-	TRBJ1-2	13	TGCGCCAGCAGTGCACAGGGAAGTTATGGCTACACCTTC	CASSAQGSYGYTF
-	TRBV9	TRBD1	TRBJ2-6	19	TGTGCCAGCAGCGAGGGGACAGGGGTTGTGTTATCTGGGGCCAACGTCCTGACTTTC	CASSEGTGVVLSGANVLTF
-	TRBV7-9	-	TRBJ1-1	13	TGTGCCAGCAGCTTCCCAGGGAACACTGAAGCTTTCTTT	CASSFPGNTEAFF
-	TRBV27	TRBD1	TRBJ1-2	13	TGTGCCAGCAGTTTCGACAGGGGCTATGGCTACACCTTC	CASSFDRGYGYTF
-	TRBV6-6	-	TRBJ2-5	12	TGTGCCAGCAGCCACACGAGAGAGACCCAGTACTTC	CASSHTRETQYF